In this sample, the clone carrying this T cell receptor (beta chain) turned up once. The CDR3 runs to 14 residues. V was pared by 5 bases and J by 4 bases, with 11 bases between. Germline CDR1 LNHNV, CDR2 YYDKDF (reference sequence). RNA transcripts yielded amplified TCR beta CDR3 regions. RT-PCR in the first round (using the HTBI primer set) targeted the TCR CDR3. TCRdb reprocessed the multiplex PCR reads via MiXCR and lists one record per CDR3 protein. The repertoire holds roughly 98,000 distinct CDR3 sequences, with 35% to 50% as singletons. This record comes from a study of T cells in Graves' hyperthyroidism and ophthalmopathy.

The sample comprised peripheral blood or thyroid tissue (not recorded which). This sequence joins TRBV15 and TRBJ2-2; perhaps TRBD2 as D (6 bases). The receptor was derived from a young woman with Graves' hyperthyroidism. The CDR3: CATSGGTRTGELFF. The DNA of the CDR3 is TGTGCCACCAGCGGCGGGACCCGCACCGGGGAGCTGTTTTTT.